A single sample gave rise to the 26 T cell receptor beta chains below, sequenced in a study of T cell repertoires in cytomegalovirus infection (dated by TCRdb to the late 2010s). What these receptors recognize is not known. The instrument given in TCRdb is Illumina HiSeq 1500. TCRdb trimmed the raw reads at Q25, called clones with MiXCR and kept productive beta chains. Rows merge per CDR3 protein into single entries with the most common DNA and genes. The table for this sample lists fewer than 70,000 distinct CDR3 sequences; about 26% of them were counted only once. The ten largest clones add up to 59% of the sample. The treatment or condition label on this specimen signifies: in vitro stimulation with specific CMV peptide epitopes to enrich CMV-specific T cells. The sequences come from CD8+ T cells from cultured PBMCs, collected from culture after CMV antigen stimulation. The receptors come from a human donor in good health (CMV status not recorded). Some clones in this sample may be carry-over from other donors' samples.

This clonotype was observed many times. This chain links TRBV6-1 with TRBJ1-1; weak D call: TRBD1 (5 bases). The CDR3 length is 13 residues. V was shortened by 4 bases and J by 1 base, with 7 bases between the two germline ends. The germline V gene encodes CDR1 MNHNS and CDR2 SASEGT. CDR3 loop: CASSGGENTEAFF. The CDR3 coding sequence is TGTGCCAGCAGTGGAGGGGAGAACACTGAAGCTTTCTTT.

The V and J genes are TRBV28 and TRBJ1-6, with no clear D. V lost 5 bases and J lost 4, with 9 bases in between. Germline values: CDR1 MDHEN, CDR2 SYDVKM. The CDR3 runs to 14 residues. CDR3 nucleotide sequence: TGTGCCAGCAGTACCGACGGTTATAATTCACCCCTCCACTTT. Translation: CASSTDGYNSPLHF.

This clonotype was recorded a few times. This rearrangement joins TRBV27 to TRBJ2-5; the D gene is possibly TRBD1 (6 bases). The ends were cut back, 4 bases at V and 5 bases at J, with 20 bases in the middle. The CDR3 length is 16 residues. CDR1 is MNHEY and CDR2 is SMNVEV in the germline V gene (reference sequence). DNA for the CDR3: TGTGCCAGCAGTTCCGGTACAGGGTCATTAGGGGAGACCCAGTACTTC. Translating it yields CASSSGTGSLGETQYF.

This clonotype was recorded a few times. The chain combines TRBV20-1 with TRBJ1-6; 10 bases are a match to TRBD1. CDR3 size: 16 residues. Germline values: CDR1 DFQATT, CDR2 SNEGSKA (reference sequence). V dropped 4 bases and J dropped 10; count of bases not matched to a gene: 13. CDR3 in amino acids: CSATTLDRGRGSPLHF. CDR3 bases: TGCAGTGCTACTACCCTCGACAGGGGGCGGGGGTCACCCCTCCACTTT.

The rearrangement joins TRBV9 to TRBJ2-1; D gene uncertain. This CDR3 has 12 amino acids. The V gene's germline CDR1 is SGDLS and CDR2 YYNGEE. The V and J ends lost 4 bases and 4 bases respectively, with 6 bases between them. The CDR3 region is CASSTGYNEQFF. The CDR3, as DNA: TGTGCCAGCAGCACTGGGTACAATGAGCAGTTCTTC.

This clonotype was counted at least ten times. CDR3 sequence (DNA): TGTGCCAGCAGCGTCGGGACAGGGGTATCCTACGAGCAGTACTTC. It is translated as CASSVGTGVSYEQYF. The chain carries TRBV7-8 and TRBJ2-7, with 10 bases matching TRBD1. This CDR3 is 15 amino acids long. Trimming took 5 bases from V and 1 from J; bases not matched to a gene: 5. The germline gives CDR1 SGHVS, CDR2 FQNEAQ. Looking up the rest from reference TRBV7-8 and TRBJ2-7 gives the full variable domain: GAGVSQSPRYKVAKRGQDVALRCDPISGHVSLFWYQQALGQGPEFLTYFQNEAQLDKSGLPSDRFFAERPEGSVSTLKIQRTQQEDSAVYLCASSVGTGVSYEQYFGPGTRLTVT.

The CDR3 nucleotides are TGTGCCAGCAGTCCCCCCCCCAATCAGCCCCAGCATTTT. This gives the protein CASSPPPNQPQHF. The chain joins TRBV28 to TRBJ1-5; D gene ambiguous. V lost 5 bases to trimming and J lost 3 bases, with 8 bases between them. The V gene's germline CDR1 is MDHEN and CDR2 SYDVKM. This CDR3 comprises 13 residues.

This clonotype has only a few counts. The V call is TRBV6-6, the J call TRBJ1-1; D gene uncertain. The CDR3 contains 12 residues. Trimming stripped 8 bases from V and 3 bases from J, with 10 bases between. Germline-derived CDR1 and CDR2 are MNHNY and SVGAGI (reference sequence). CDR3 DNA: TGTGCCAGCGGTCCCGGGGACACTGAAGCTTTCTTT. Its translation is CASGPGDTEAFF.

This clonotype was seen a few times. This chain uses TRBV5-1 with TRBJ1-4, with a possible D match to TRBD1 (6 bases). The CDR3 contains 15 residues. The V end lost 0 bases, the J end lost 0 bases, and 6 bases lay between the germline ends. CDR1 and CDR2 from the germline V gene are SGHRS and YFSETQ. The CDR3 DNA is TGCGCCAGCAGCTTGGGGGGGCCAACTAATGAAAAACTGTTTTTT. Its translation: CASSLGGPTNEKLFF.

This clonotype was observed a handful of times. The CDR3 coding sequence is TGCGCCAGCAGCTTGGTAGCAGGACGGAACACTGAAGCTTTCTTT. This sequence encodes CASSLVAGRNTEAFF. The chain has TRBV5-1 and TRBJ1-1; D not certain. The germline CDR1 and CDR2 sequences are SGHRS and YFSETQ. There are 15 residues in the CDR3. The V end was cut by 0 bases, the J end by 1 base, with 10 bases between. The full variable domain, rest sourced from reference TRBV5-1 and TRBJ1-1, is KAGVTQTPRYLIKTRGQQVTLSCSPISGHRSVSWYQQTPGQGLQFLFEYFSETQRNKGNFPGRFSGRQFSNSRSEMNVSTLELGDSALYLCASSLVAGRNTEAFFGQGTRLTVV.

CDR3 loop: CSALQGGGTTDTQYF. The DNA of the CDR3 is TGCAGTGCTCTCCAAGGGGGGGGGACCACAGATACGCAGTATTTT. This sequence joins TRBV20-1 and TRBJ2-3; possible D gene TRBD2, 7 bases. V lost 5 bases and J 2 bases, leaving 17 bases between the germline ends. The CDR3 spans 15 residues. Germline V gives CDR1 DFQATT, CDR2 SNEGSKA (reference sequence).

The chain has TRBV6-5 and TRBJ2-6; D possibly corresponds to TRBD1 (6 bases). The V end was cut by 6 bases, the J end by 3 bases, with 9 bases between. The V gene's germline CDR1 is MNHEY and CDR2 SVGAGI. This CDR3 is 14 amino acids long. The CDR3 loop is CASRQGYGANVLTF. The CDR3 coding sequence is TGTGCCAGCAGACAGGGATATGGGGCCAACGTCCTGACTTTC.

This clonotype turned up a few times. CDR3 DNA sequence: TGTGCCAGCAGCTCGAACAGGGGGACCTTCTACGAGCAGTACTTC. It specifies CASSSNRGTFYEQYF. The chain carries TRBV7-9 and TRBJ2-7; 8 positions agree with TRBD1. This CDR3 has 15 amino acids. V gave up 4 bases and J gave up 3 bases; unmatched junction bases: 8. Germline CDR1 is SEHNR and CDR2 is FQNEAQ (reference sequence).

The chain employs TRBV7-9 and TRBJ2-1; 10 bases agree with TRBD1. Per germline, CDR1 SEHNR and CDR2 FQNEAQ (reference sequence). This CDR3 is 13 amino acids long. Germline trimming cut 8 bases from V and 8 bases from J; bases unmatched to any gene: 6. The CDR3 DNA reads TGTGCCAGCGGACAGGGGGAATCCGATGAGCAGTTCTTC. Residues: CASGQGESDEQFF.

CDR3 loop: CASSRSGSLHEQYF. For the CDR3, the DNA is TGTGCCAGCAGTCGTAGCGGGAGTTTACACGAGCAGTACTTC. The chain has TRBV7-4 and TRBJ2-7; 9 bases map to TRBD2. This CDR3 spans 14 amino acids. V was clipped by 6 bases and J by 5 bases; unmatched bases: 8. The germline V gene has CDR1 SGHVT and CDR2 SQSDAQ.

This clonotype came up many times. The chain carries TRBV28 and TRBJ2-7, with 7 bases that match TRBD2. The CDR3 runs 15 residues. Unmatched junction bases numbered 11, after V lost 6 bases and J lost 3 bases. Germline V CDR1 and CDR2: MDHEN, SYDVKM. The CDR3 loop is CASSLAGTGGYEQYF. Written as DNA, the CDR3 is TGTGCCAGCAGCCTAGCCGGGACGGGGGGCTACGAGCAGTACTTC.

The gene calls are TRBV29-1 and TRBJ1-2; D not certain. Germline V CDR1 and CDR2: SQVTM, ANQGSEA. The CDR3 is 11 amino acids. V dropped 2 bases and J dropped 6 bases, with 7 bases sitting between them. In DNA, the CDR3 is TGCAGCGTTGAACGCGGGGATGGCTACACCTTC. As protein: CSVERGDGYTF.

This clonotype was recorded a few times. The chain uses TRBV7-8 and TRBJ2-7; 7 nucleotides align to TRBD2. The CDR3 is made up of 15 amino acids. The germline V gene encodes CDR1 SGHVS and CDR2 FQNEAQ. The V gene end was trimmed by 1 base and the J gene end by 6 bases; junction bases not matched to a gene: 9. CDR3 coding DNA: TGTGCCAGCAGCTTAGACCCGGGACTACCGAGCGAGCAGTACTTC. Translation: CASSLDPGLPSEQYF.

This clonotype was observed a handful of times. This chain links TRBV6-5 with TRBJ2-5; D may be TRBD1 (6 bases). V lost 0 bases and J lost 1, with 6 bases in between. Looked up from germline, CDR1 is MNHEY and CDR2 is SVGAGI. This CDR3 has 14 amino acids. The CDR3 is CASSYSDSQETQYF. DNA for the CDR3: TGTGCCAGCAGTTACTCGGACAGCCAAGAGACCCAGTACTTC.

This chain joins TRBV20-1 and TRBJ2-7; TRBD1 is a possible D gene (7 bases). This CDR3 comprises 13 residues. CDR1 is DFQATT and CDR2 is SNEGSKA in the germline V gene (reference sequence). Trimming took 1 base from V and 5 from J, leaving 12 bases between them. The chain's CDR3 is CSARGRGQNEQYF. CDR3 sequence (DNA): TGCAGTGCTAGAGGGAGGGGGCAAAACGAGCAGTACTTC.

The V call is TRBV5-6, the J call TRBJ1-6, with D uncertain. CDR1 is SGHDT and CDR2 is YYEEEE in the germline V gene. Deletions cut 4 bases from V and 0 bases from J, with 11 bases between. This CDR3 contains 16 residues. In DNA, the CDR3 is TGTGCCAGCAGCAAGGACCGAGGCTCCTATAATTCACCCCTCCACTTT. It is translated as CASSKDRGSYNSPLHF. Full variable domain (outside the CDR3, taken from reference TRBV5-6 and TRBJ1-6): DAGVTQSPTHLIKTRGQQVTLRCSPKSGHDTVSWYQQALGQGPQFIFQYYEEEERQRGNFPDRFSGHQFPNYSSELNVNALLLGDSALYLCASSKDRGSYNSPLHFGNGTRLTVT.

Ten or more counts support this clonotype. The chain couples TRBV7-8 to TRBJ2-7, with D uncertain. The CDR3 is made up of 13 amino acids. CDR1 and CDR2 (germline): SGHVS, FQNEAQ. V lost 7 bases and J lost 3, with 13 bases in between. The CDR3 loop reads CASTEENIYEQYF. For the CDR3, the DNA is TGTGCCAGCACAGAAGAGAATATCTACGAGCAGTACTTC.

The J gene is TRBJ2-5, the V gene TRBV12-3 or TRBV12-4; D is unclear. Between the trimmed V and J ends, which lost 2 bases and 3 bases, there was a span of 7 bases. CDR3 length: 13 amino acids. This CDR3 is CASSLFREETQYF. CDR3 sequence (DNA): TGTGCCAGCAGTTTATTTAGGGAAGAGACCCAGTACTTC.

This clonotype has a handful of counts. The chain joins TRBV7-9 to TRBJ2-3; 12 positions match TRBD2. V shed 5 bases and J 4 bases; nucleotides not matched to a gene: 4. Germline V gene sequence: CDR1 SEHNR, CDR2 FQNEAQ (reference sequence). CDR3 size: 15 residues. As DNA, the CDR3 is TGTGCCAGCAGCCCACGACTAGCGGGGGCAGATACGCAGTATTTT. This codes for CASSPRLAGADTQYF.

The chain employs TRBV20-1 and TRBJ2-1; weak D call: TRBD1 (6 bases). The CDR3 is 15 amino acids. The ends were cut back, 0 bases at V and 7 bases at J, with 16 bases in the middle. The germline V gene has CDR1 DFQATT and CDR2 SNEGSKA (reference sequence). CDR3 DNA: TGCAGTGCTAGAGATCGTCACAGGGTTGGAAATGAGCAGTTCTTC. Protein: CSARDRHRVGNEQFF.

The rearrangement links TRBV7-9 to TRBJ2-4; TRBD1 matches at 7 bases. J gave up 9 bases and V 3 bases, and 14 bases lay outside the gene matches. CDR3 length equals 16 residues. Germline V gives CDR1 SEHNR, CDR2 FQNEAQ (reference sequence). The CDR3 DNA is TGTGCCAGCAGCTTGCTCGGGGCAGGGGGTATCGTCATTCAGTACTTC. Translating it yields CASSLLGAGGIVIQYF.